These 18 T cell receptor beta chains were sequenced from one sample in a study of blood T cells in healthy people across ages. The use of a sample-barcoded 5' primer and a J-beta primer mix characterized a second PCR of roughly 6 to 11 cycles. TCRdb analysed the 5' RACE reads with MiXCR anew, one entry per CDR3 protein. The sample consists of hundreds of thousands of distinct CDR3 sequences, roughly 50% of them appearing once. The material sequenced was blood. The receptors were sampled from a man in his forties or fifties in good health.

The V and J genes are TRBV27 and TRBJ1-5; no definite D call. In germline, CDR1 is MNHEY, CDR2 SMNVEV (reference sequence). The CDR3 covers 13 residues. V was clipped by 7 bases and J by 2 bases, with 9 bases between them. The CDR3 here is CASKGMGNQPQHF. The CDR3 DNA sequence: TGTGCCAGCAAGGGAATGGGCAATCAGCCCCAGCATTTT.

The chain combines TRBV11-3 with TRBJ2-7; 10 bases fit TRBD1. The J call may not be correct, given that the DNA end is closer to TRBJ2-5. The CDR3 length is 16 residues. In germline, CDR1 is SGHNT, CDR2 YENEEA. CDR3 amino acids: CASSLDIRTGGETQYF. The CDR3 DNA follows: TGTGCCAGCAGCTTAGATATCCGGACAGGGGGAGAGACCCAGTACTTC.

The chain has TRBV5-6 and TRBJ2-3, with D maybe TRBD2 (5 bases). Germline-derived CDR1 and CDR2 are SGHDT and YYEEEE. This CDR3 has 17 amino acids. V lost 1 base and J 2 bases, leaving 17 bases between the germline ends. As DNA, the CDR3 is TGTGCCAGCAGCTTGTCCCCGTCGGGAATACTCACAGATACGCAGTATTTT. It codes for CASSLSPSGILTDTQYF.

J is TRBJ2-5 and V is TRBV6-2 or TRBV6-3; the D gene is possibly TRBD1 (6 bases). The CDR3 extends over 19 amino acids. V dropped 7 bases and J dropped 0 bases, with 27 bases sitting between them. Germline loops: CDR1 MNHEY, CDR2 SVGEGT. CDR3 region: CASTTPPNRDNLYQETQYF. CDR3 bases: TGTGCCAGCACCACCCCACCGAATCGGGACAACTTGTACCAAGAGACCCAGTACTTC.

The chain carries TRBV24-1 and TRBJ2-5, with D perhaps being TRBD1 or TRBD2 (5 bases each). This CDR3 is built from 11 residues. Trimming cost V 10 bases and J 9 bases, with 14 bases left between them. The V gene's germline CDR1 is KGHDR and CDR2 SFDVKD. This CDR3 is CATGTLGAQYF. CDR3 nucleotide sequence: TGTGCCACGGGGACGCTTGGGGCCCAGTACTTC.

This chain links TRBV9 with TRBJ2-2, with D maybe TRBD1 (6 bases). There are 15 residues in the CDR3. Germline CDR1 and CDR2: SGDLS and YYNGEE. V lost 0 bases to trimming and J lost 4 bases, with 10 bases between them. Here the CDR3 DNA reads TGTGCCAGCAGCGTAGTTGAAGGGGGCACCGGGGAGCTGTTTTTT. It encodes CASSVVEGGTGELFF. Full variable domain (outside the CDR3, taken from reference TRBV9 and TRBJ2-2): DSGVTQTPKHLITATGQRVTLRCSPRSGDLSVYWYQQSLDQGLQFLIQYYNGEERAKGNILERFSAQQFPDLHSELNLSSLELGDSALYFCASSVVEGGTGELFFGEGSRLTVL.

A note on this clonotype: A much larger clonotype is one base distant, so this may be a read error. V gene TRBV7-2 combines with J gene TRBJ1-2; D gene uncertain. The CDR3 is 13 residues long. Per germline, CDR1 SGHTA and CDR2 FQGNSA. For the CDR3, the DNA is TGTGCCTGCAGCTTAGGGTGGGAGAGTGGCTACACCTTC. Its protein product is CACSLGWESGYTF.

The V gene is TRBV6-2 or TRBV6-3, the J gene TRBJ2-5, with D perhaps given as TRBD1 or TRBD2 (6 bases each). The tail of the sequence fits TRBJ2-1 better, so the J call may be wrong. Per germline, CDR1 MNHEY and CDR2 SVGEGT. The CDR3 consists of 15 residues. In DNA, the CDR3 is TGTGCCAGCAGTTACGGGGGGACAAAGCAAGAGACCCAGTTCTTC. This encodes CASSYGGTKQETQFF.

The rearrangement uses TRBV2 and TRBJ2-1; D may be TRBD2 (6 bases). The germline CDR1 and CDR2 sequences are SNHLY and FYNNEI. Trimming pared 5 bases from V and 1 base from J, leaving 6 bases between. The CDR3 has 13 residues. For the CDR3, the DNA is TGTGCCAGCAGTCGGGAGTCCTACAATGAGCAGTTCTTC. It translates to CASSRESYNEQFF.

The V gene is TRBV12-3 or TRBV12-4, the J gene TRBJ2-3; TRBD2 agrees at 10 bases. The length of the CDR3 is 17 residues. V gave up 4 bases and J gave up 5 bases; unmatched junction bases: 12. The CDR3: CASSSTGLAGAGDTQYF. The CDR3 region has the DNA TGTGCCAGCAGTTCCACCGGGCTAGCGGGAGCTGGAGATACGCAGTATTTT.

This clonotype was detected only a few times. The chain combines TRBV27 with TRBJ1-2, with TRBD1 matching over 7 bases. This CDR3 has 15 amino acids. Trimming at V came to 5 bases and at J to 0 bases, leaving 6 bases not matched to a gene. Germline CDR1 reads MNHEY; CDR2 reads SMNVEV (reference sequence). The CDR3 region is CASSTRDSANYGYTF. The CDR3 DNA is TGTGCCAGCAGTACTCGGGACAGTGCTAACTATGGCTACACCTTC.

The CDR3 DNA is TGTGCCATCAGGCCGGGAGATAGGTCCTACGAGCAGTACTTC. Its translation: CAIRPGDRSYEQYF. This chain joins TRBV10-3 and TRBJ2-7, with D possibly matching TRBD2 (6 bases). The CDR3 sequence is 14 residues long. From germline, CDR1 is ENHRY and CDR2 SYGVKD. Trimming removed 6 bases at V and 1 base at J, with 13 bases between.

This chain uses TRBV3-1 with TRBJ1-1; D ambiguous. V was pared by 4 bases and J by 11 bases, with 14 bases between. CDR1 is LGHDT, CDR2 YNNKEL, per germline (reference sequence). The CDR3 covers 12 residues. CDR3 region: CASSRSDCGAFF. As DNA, the CDR3 is TGTGCCAGCAGCCGATCCGACTGCGGGGCTTTCTTT.

V is TRBV20-1 and J is TRBJ2-2; 16 nucleotides match TRBD2. Germline V gene sequence: CDR1 DFQATT, CDR2 SNEGSKA (reference sequence). V shed 1 base and J 6 bases; nucleotides not matched to a gene: 2. The CDR3 consists of 16 residues. CDR3 in DNA: TGCAGTGCTAGAGCCGGGACTAGCGGGAGGGCCGGGGAGCTGTTTTTT. It codes for CSARAGTSGRAGELFF.

The V call is TRBV5-8, the J call TRBJ2-5; D is possibly TRBD1 (6 bases). Germline-derived CDR1 and CDR2 are SGHTS and YDEGEE. V lost 5 bases and J 4 bases, leaving 15 bases between the germline ends. This CDR3 is 14 amino acids long. CDR3 region: CASRYGTSRETQYF. CDR3 in DNA: TGTGCCAGCAGGTATGGGACATCGCGAGAGACCCAGTACTTC.

The V call is TRBV20-1, the J call TRBJ2-3; 8 nucleotides match TRBD1. The CDR3 has 17 amino acids. In germline, CDR1 is DFQATT, CDR2 SNEGSKA (reference sequence). V lost 5 bases and J lost 0; bases outside the gene matches: 13. The CDR3 sequence is CSAPTTGVPSSTDTQYF. The CDR3 bases are TGCAGTGCTCCTACGACAGGGGTACCATCTAGCACAGATACGCAGTATTTT.

The chain links TRBV20-1 to TRBJ2-3, with D perhaps TRBD2 (6 bases). Germline CDR1 reads DFQATT; CDR2 reads SNEGSKA (reference sequence). The CDR3 extends over 15 amino acids. V was shortened by 5 bases and J by 7 bases, with 22 bases between the two germline ends. This CDR3 is CSAPGEVGGSNTQYF. The DNA for the CDR3 is TGCAGTGCTCCGGGGGAGGTGGGCGGATCAAATACGCAGTATTTT.

There are a few counts of this clonotype. The chain links TRBV12-3 or TRBV12-4 to TRBJ2-4; D unclear. Trimming took off 7 bases at V and 8 bases at J, with 15 bases between the two ends. The CDR3 loop spans 13 amino acids. The CDR3 DNA sequence: TGTGCCAGCACCCTAAGAAGAGAGGACATTCAGTACTTC. This sequence encodes CASTLRREDIQYF.